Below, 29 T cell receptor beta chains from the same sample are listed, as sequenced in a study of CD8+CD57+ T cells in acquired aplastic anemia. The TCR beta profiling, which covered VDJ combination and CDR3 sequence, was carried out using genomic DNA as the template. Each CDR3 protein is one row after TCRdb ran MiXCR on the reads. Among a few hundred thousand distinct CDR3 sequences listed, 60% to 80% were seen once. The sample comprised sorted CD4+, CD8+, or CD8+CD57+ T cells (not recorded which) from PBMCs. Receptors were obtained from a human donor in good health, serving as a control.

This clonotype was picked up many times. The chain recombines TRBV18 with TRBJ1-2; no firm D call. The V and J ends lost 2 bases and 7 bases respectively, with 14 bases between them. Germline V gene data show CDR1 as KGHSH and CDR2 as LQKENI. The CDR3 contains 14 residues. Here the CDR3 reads CASSPEEGSTGYTF. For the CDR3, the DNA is TGTGCCAGCTCACCAGAAGAAGGGTCCACTGGCTACACCTTC.

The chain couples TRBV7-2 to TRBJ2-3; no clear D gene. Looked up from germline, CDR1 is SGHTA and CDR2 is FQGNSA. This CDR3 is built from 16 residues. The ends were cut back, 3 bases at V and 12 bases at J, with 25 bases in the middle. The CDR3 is CASSFTEPGGYTFQYF. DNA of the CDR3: TGTGCCAGCAGCTTCACAGAGCCGGGCGGCTACACCTTCCAGTATTTT.

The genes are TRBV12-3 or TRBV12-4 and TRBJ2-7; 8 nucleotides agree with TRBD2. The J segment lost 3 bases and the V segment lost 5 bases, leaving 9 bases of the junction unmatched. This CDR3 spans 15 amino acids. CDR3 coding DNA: TGTGCCAGCAGTCCTAGCGGGCCAGGGTACTACGAGCAGTACTTC. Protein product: CASSPSGPGYYEQYF.

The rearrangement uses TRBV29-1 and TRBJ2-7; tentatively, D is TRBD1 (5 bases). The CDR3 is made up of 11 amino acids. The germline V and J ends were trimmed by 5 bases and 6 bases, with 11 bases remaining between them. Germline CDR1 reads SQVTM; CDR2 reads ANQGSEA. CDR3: CSVSTGGEQYF. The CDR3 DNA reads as TGCAGCGTTTCAACAGGTGGCGAGCAGTACTTC.

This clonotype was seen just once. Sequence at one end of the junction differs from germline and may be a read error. The CDR3 protein is CATSDAGTNPHDF. For the CDR3, the DNA is TGTGCCACCTCCGATGCGGGCACTAACCCCCACGACTTT. This chain joins TRBV10-3 and TRBJ1-6; D gene ambiguous. The germline gives CDR1 ENHRY, CDR2 SYGVKD. The CDR3 has 13 residues.

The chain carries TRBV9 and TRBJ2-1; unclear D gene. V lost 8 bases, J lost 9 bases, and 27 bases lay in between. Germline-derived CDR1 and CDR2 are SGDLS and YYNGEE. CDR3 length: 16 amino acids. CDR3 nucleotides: TGTGCCAGTAGCCCTCCCGACTGGAACTCCTATTTTGAGCAGTTCTTC. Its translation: CASSPPDWNSYFEQFF.

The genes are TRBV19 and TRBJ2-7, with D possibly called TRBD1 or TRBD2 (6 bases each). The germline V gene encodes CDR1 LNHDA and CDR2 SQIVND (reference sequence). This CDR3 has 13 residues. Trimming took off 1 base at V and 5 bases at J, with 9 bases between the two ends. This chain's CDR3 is CASSIVGGHEQYF. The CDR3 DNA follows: TGTGCCAGTAGTATAGTGGGGGGCCACGAGCAGTACTTC.

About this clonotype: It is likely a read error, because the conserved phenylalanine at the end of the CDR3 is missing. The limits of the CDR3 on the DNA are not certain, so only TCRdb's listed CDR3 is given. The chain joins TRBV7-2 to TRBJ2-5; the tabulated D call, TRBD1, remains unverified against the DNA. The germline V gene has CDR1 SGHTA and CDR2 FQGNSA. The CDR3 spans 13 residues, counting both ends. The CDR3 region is CASSLNKGNQETL.

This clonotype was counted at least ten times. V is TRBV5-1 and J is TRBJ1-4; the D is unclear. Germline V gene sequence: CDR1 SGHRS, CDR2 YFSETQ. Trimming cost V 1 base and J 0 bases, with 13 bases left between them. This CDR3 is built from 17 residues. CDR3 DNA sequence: TGCGCCAGCAGCTTGTTCCCGAGGACTGCAACTAATGAAAAACTGTTTTTT. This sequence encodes CASSLFPRTATNEKLFF.

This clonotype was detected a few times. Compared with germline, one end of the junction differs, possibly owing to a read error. The chain's CDR3 is CASSKTGESTEAF. As DNA, the CDR3 is TGTGCCAGCAGTAAGACAGGGGAGAGCACTGAAGCTTTC. The chain couples TRBV2 to TRBJ2-6, with 8 nucleotides matching TRBD1. The CDR3 spans 13 residues. Germline CDR1 is SNHLY and CDR2 is FYNNEI.

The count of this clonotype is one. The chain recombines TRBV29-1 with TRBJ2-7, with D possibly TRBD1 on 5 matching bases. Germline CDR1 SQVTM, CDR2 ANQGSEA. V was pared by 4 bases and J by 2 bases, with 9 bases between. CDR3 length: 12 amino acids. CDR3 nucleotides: TGCAGCGTTGCTGGACAAACCTACGAGCAGTACTTC. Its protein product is CSVAGQTYEQYF.

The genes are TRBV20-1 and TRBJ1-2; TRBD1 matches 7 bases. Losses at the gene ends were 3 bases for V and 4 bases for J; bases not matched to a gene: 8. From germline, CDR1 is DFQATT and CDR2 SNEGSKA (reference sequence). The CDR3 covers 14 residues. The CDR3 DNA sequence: TGCAGTGCTAGCGGACAGGCCGGACTCTATGGCTACACCTTC. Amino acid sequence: CSASGQAGLYGYTF.

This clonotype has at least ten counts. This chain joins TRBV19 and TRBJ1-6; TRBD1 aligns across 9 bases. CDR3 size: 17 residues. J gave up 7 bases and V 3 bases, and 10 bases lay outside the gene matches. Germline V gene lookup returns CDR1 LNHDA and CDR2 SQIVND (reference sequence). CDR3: CASSILLQGALNSPLHF. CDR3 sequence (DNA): TGTGCCAGTAGTATCCTTCTACAGGGGGCCTTAAATTCACCCCTCCACTTT. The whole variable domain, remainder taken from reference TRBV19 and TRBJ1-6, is DGGITQSPKYLFRKEGQNVTLSCEQNLNHDAMYWYRQDPGQGLRLIYYSQIVNDFQKGDIAEGYSVSREKKESFPLTVTSAQKNPTAFYLCASSILLQGALNSPLHFGNGTRLTVT.

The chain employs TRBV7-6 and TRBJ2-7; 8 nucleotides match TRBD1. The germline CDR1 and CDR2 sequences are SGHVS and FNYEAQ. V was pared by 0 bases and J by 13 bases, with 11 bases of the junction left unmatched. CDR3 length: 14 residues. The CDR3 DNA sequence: TGTGCCAGCAGCTTAGCCAGTGACAGGGGCTATGGCTACTTC. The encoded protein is CASSLASDRGYGYF.

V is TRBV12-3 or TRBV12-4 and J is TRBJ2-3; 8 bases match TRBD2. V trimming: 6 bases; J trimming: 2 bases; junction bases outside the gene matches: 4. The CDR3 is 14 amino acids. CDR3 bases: TGTGCCAGCAGCCGGGGGGGGCACACAGATACGCAGTATTTT. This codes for CASSRGGHTDTQYF.

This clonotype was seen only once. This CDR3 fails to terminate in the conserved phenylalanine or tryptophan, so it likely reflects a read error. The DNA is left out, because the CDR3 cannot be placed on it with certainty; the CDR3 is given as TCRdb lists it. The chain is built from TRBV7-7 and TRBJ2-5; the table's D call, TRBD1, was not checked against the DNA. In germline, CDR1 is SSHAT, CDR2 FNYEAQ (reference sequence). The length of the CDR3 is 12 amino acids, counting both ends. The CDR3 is CASSLDRGGEQY.

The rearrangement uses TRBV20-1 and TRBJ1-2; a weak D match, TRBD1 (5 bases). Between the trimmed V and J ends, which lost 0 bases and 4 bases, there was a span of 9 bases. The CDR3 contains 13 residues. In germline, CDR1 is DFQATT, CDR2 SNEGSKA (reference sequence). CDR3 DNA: TGCAGTGCTAGAGATGGGACGGCCTATGGCTACACCTTC. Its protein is CSARDGTAYGYTF.

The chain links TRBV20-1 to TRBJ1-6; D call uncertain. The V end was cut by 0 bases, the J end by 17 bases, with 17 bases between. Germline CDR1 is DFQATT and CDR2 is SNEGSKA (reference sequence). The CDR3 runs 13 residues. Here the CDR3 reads CSARDPQRGDIHF. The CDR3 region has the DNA TGCAGTGCTAGAGATCCCCAGCGGGGTGACATCCACTTT.

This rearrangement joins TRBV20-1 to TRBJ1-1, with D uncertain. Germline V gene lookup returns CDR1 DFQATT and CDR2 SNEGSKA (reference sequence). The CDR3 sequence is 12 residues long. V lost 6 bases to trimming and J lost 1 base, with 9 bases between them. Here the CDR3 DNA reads TGCAGTGCCTGGGTTCCGAACACTGAAGCTTTCTTT. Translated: CSAWVPNTEAFF.

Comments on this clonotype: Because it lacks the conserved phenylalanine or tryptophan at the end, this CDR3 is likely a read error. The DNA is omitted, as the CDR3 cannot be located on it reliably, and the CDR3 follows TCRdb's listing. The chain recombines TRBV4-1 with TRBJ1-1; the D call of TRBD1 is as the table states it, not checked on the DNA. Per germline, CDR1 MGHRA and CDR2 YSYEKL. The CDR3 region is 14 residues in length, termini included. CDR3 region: CASSQPLGNTEASS.

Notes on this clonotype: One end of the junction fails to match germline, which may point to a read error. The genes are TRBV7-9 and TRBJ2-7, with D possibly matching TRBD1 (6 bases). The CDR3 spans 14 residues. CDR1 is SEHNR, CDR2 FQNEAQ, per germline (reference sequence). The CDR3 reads CATSGRVRGTEHQF. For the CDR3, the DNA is TGTGCCACCAGCGGCCGGGTGAGGGGGACCGAGCACCAGTTC. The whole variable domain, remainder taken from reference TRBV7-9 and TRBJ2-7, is DTGVSQNPRHKITKRGQNVTFRCDPISEHNRLYWYRQTLGQGPEFLTYFQNEAQLEKSRLLSDRFSAERPKGSFSTLEIQRTEQGDSAMYLCATSGRVRGTEHQFGPGTRLTVT.

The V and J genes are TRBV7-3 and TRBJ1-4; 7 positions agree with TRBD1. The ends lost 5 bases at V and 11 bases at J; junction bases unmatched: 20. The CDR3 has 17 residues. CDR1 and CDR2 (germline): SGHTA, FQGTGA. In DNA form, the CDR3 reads TGTGCCAGCAGCCCAAAAGGGGGCGGCGAGACGCAGTACAAACTGTTTTTT. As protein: CASSPKGGGETQYKLFF.

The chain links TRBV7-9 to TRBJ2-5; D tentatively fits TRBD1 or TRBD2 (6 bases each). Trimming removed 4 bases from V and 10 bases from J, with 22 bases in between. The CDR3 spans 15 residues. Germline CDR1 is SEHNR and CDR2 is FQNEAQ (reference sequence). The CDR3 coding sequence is TGTGCCAGCAGCTCGGGGGCTAACGGGGCCTACGACCAGTACTTC. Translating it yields CASSSGANGAYDQYF. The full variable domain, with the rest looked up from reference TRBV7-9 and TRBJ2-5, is DTGVSQNPRHKITKRGQNVTFRCDPISEHNRLYWYRQTLGQGPEFLTYFQNEAQLEKSRLLSDRFSAERPKGSFSTLEIQRTEQGDSAMYLCASSSGANGAYDQYFGPGTRLLVL.

In DNA form, the CDR3 reads TGCGGGGGGAAAACGGGGAACACTGAAGCTTTCTTT. Amino acids: CGGKTGNTEAFF. The chain links TRBV20-1 to TRBJ1-1; TRBD1 is a possible D gene (5 bases). This CDR3 has 12 residues. Germline CDR1 reads DFQATT; CDR2 reads SNEGSKA (reference sequence).

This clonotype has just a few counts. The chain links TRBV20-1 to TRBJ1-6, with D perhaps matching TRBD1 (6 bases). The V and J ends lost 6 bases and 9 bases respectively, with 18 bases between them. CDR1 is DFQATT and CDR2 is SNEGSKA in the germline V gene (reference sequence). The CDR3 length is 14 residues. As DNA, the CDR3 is TGCAGTGCCCCCGGACAGAGCCGGAGTTCACCCCTCCACTTT. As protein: CSAPGQSRSSPLHF.

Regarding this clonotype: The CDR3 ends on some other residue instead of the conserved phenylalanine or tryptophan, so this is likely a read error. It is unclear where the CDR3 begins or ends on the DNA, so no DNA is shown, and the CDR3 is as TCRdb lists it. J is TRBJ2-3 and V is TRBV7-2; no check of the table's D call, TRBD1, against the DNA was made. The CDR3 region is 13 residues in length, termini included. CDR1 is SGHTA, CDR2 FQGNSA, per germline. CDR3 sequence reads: CASSLTVSDNNSP.

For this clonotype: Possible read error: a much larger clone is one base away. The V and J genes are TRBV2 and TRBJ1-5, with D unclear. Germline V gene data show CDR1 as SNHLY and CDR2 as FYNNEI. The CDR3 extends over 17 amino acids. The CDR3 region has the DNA TGTGCCATCAGTGACCCGCGCCCGTCCTTGATCGGGCGGCCCCAGCATTTT. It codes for CAISDPRPSLIGRPQHF.

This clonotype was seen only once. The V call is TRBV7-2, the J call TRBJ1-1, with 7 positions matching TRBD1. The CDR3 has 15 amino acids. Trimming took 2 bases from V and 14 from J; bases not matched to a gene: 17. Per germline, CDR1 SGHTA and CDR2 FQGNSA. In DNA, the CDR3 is TGTGCCAGCAGCTTAAGGGACAGAAAGAACACTCCAGCATTCTTT. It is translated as CASSLRDRKNTPAFF.

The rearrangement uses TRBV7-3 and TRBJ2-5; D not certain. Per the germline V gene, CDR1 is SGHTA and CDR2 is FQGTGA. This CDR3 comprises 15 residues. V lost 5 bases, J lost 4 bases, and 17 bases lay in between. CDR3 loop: CASSPKAGSSETQYF. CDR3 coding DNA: TGTGCCAGCAGCCCAAAGGCCGGGTCATCAGAGACCCAGTACTTC. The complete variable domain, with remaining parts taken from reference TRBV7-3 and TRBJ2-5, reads GAGVSQTPSNKVTEKGKYVELRCDPISGHTALYWYRQSLGQGPEFLIYFQGTGAADDSGLPNDRFFAVRPEGSVSTLKIQRTERGDSAVYLCASSPKAGSSETQYFGPGTRLLVL.